This TCR beta chain appears in the sequencing data of a study of T-cell memory formation after mild COVID-19. TCR alpha and TCR beta cDNA libraries with sample barcodes and UMIs came from 5'RACE using constant-segment primers. TCRdb itself ran the 5' RACE reads through MiXCR, one entry per CDR3 protein. The table has 400,000 to 500,000 distinct CDR3 sequences, 20% to 25% seen once; the top ten hold around 8.1%. This clonotype showed up many times. The antigen is undetermined. Study-level points and caveats: Specificity for SARS-CoV-2 was not confirmed among the second-wave clones peaking on day 37.

The CDR3 length is 15 residues. The V gene lost 5 bases and the J gene lost 4 bases, with 15 bases spanning the gap. CDR1 is SGDLS and CDR2 is YYNGEE in the germline V gene. This TCR was sampled from an adult woman who had mild COVID-19 (a few samples of this study predate the infection). Cell type and time point are not known. The sequenced sample consisted of PBMCs or a T cell subset sorted from them (not recorded which). The chain is built from TRBV9 and TRBJ1-4; D gene unclear. CDR3 bases: TGTGCCAGCAGTGCCGGTTCGCGCAATAATGAAAAACTGTTTTTT. Protein sequence: CASSAGSRNNEKLFF.